The 27 T cell receptor beta chains reported below all come from one sample, sequenced in a study of Ad26.COV2.S vaccination and SARS-CoV-2 variants. Treatment specified: some 19 received Ad26.COV2.S at low or high dose, single or two shots; 5 received placebo; per-sample allocation not given. Sampling was performed 63 days after the first vaccine or placebo injection. Assay: immunoSEQ multiplex PCR; the TCRdb copy retains only in-frame clones and omits some. Of about 250,000 clones listed, roughly 87% are singletons. The sequencing used peripheral blood, collected in a trial of Ad26.COV2.S vaccine versus placebo. The receptors here all came from a person aged 18-60 years who received the Ad26.COV2.S COVID-19 vaccine or a placebo.

The chain employs TRBV30 and TRBJ1-2, with a tentative D call TRBD1 (5 bases). The CDR3 covers 13 residues. Germline V gene lookup returns CDR1 GTSNPN and CDR2 SVGIG (reference sequence). V lost 4 bases to trimming and J lost 7 bases, with 16 bases between them. CDR3 region: CAWTYSGRGGYTF. The CDR3 region has the DNA TGTGCCTGGACCTACTCAGGGAGGGGTGGCTACACCTTC.

V and J are TRBV28 and TRBJ1-2; 7 bases are a match to TRBD1. The junction had 11 bases not matched to a gene; V was cut back by 3 bases and J by 4 bases. The CDR3 runs to 16 residues. The germline V gene has CDR1 MDHEN and CDR2 SYDVKM. The CDR3 here is CASSFYPGDSIYGYTF. The CDR3 DNA reads TGTGCCAGCAGTTTTTATCCAGGGGACAGTATCTATGGCTACACCTTC.

The chain uses TRBV5-1 and TRBJ2-2, with 7 nucleotides matching TRBD2. CDR3 size: 16 residues. CDR1 SGHRS and CDR2 YFSETQ come from the germline V gene. V was clipped by 0 bases and J by 7 bases; unmatched bases: 9. CDR3 nucleotides: TGCGCCAGCAGCTTGGTTTTCAGCGGGAACGGCGGGGAGCTGTTTTTT. This codes for CASSLVFSGNGGELFF. The entire variable domain, with the rest obtained from reference TRBV5-1 and TRBJ2-2, is as follows: KAGVTQTPRYLIKTRGQQVTLSCSPISGHRSVSWYQQTPGQGLQFLFEYFSETQRNKGNFPGRFSGRQFSNSRSEMNVSTLELGDSALYLCASSLVFSGNGGELFFGEGSRLTVL.

The V gene is TRBV7-9, the J gene TRBJ2-5; tentative D call: TRBD2 (6 bases). Trimming took 1 base from V and 3 from J, leaving 12 bases between them. Germline V gives CDR1 SEHNR, CDR2 FQNEAQ (reference sequence). This CDR3 spans 15 amino acids. The DNA of the CDR3 is TGTGCCAGCAGCTTAGATCACGGGAGAGAAGAGACCCAGTACTTC. Protein product: CASSLDHGREETQYF.

The chain couples TRBV11-3 to TRBJ2-1, with 9 bases fitting TRBD2. Germline trimming cut 1 base from V and 6 bases from J; bases unmatched to any gene: 4. This CDR3 spans 15 amino acids. Germline CDR1 SGHNT, CDR2 YENEEA. The CDR3 protein is CASSLGWRGGNEQFF. The CDR3 nucleotides read TGTGCCAGCAGCTTAGGGTGGCGGGGGGGCAATGAGCAGTTCTTC.

The chain has TRBV19 and TRBJ2-2; TRBD2 is a possible D gene (5 bases). From germline, CDR1 is LNHDA and CDR2 SQIVND (reference sequence). The CDR3 has 17 amino acids. Trimming pared 0 bases from V and 4 bases from J, leaving 15 bases between. The CDR3: CASSIDRRSGGTGELFF. CDR3 nucleotide sequence: TGTGCCAGTAGTATAGATCGCAGGTCCGGAGGCACCGGGGAGCTGTTTTTT.

The gene calls are TRBV6-2 or TRBV6-3 and TRBJ2-3; the match to TRBD2 covers 8 bases. In germline, CDR1 is MNHEY, CDR2 SVGEGT. The CDR3 is made up of 16 amino acids. V dropped 6 bases and J dropped 4; count of bases not matched to a gene: 12. The CDR3 is CASSPHGAGEADTQYF. CDR3 bases: TGTGCCAGCAGCCCTCATGGAGCGGGAGAGGCAGATACGCAGTATTTT.

This sequence joins TRBV18 and TRBJ2-1, with D possibly being TRBD1 or TRBD2 (5 bases each). The CDR3 runs 15 residues. Between the trimmed V and J ends, which lost 1 base and 3 bases, there was a span of 10 bases. CDR1 KGHSH and CDR2 LQKENI come from the germline V gene. For the CDR3, the DNA is TGTGCCAGCTCACCACGGGGGTTTTTCTACAATGAGCAGTTCTTC. Translating it yields CASSPRGFFYNEQFF.

In this sample, this clone turned up once. The CDR3 protein is CASSGGGSYNEQFF. The CDR3 bases are TGTGCCAGTAGTGGAGGGGGCAGTTACAATGAGCAGTTCTTC. This chain links TRBV19 with TRBJ2-1; TRBD1 is a possible D gene (7 bases). CDR3 length: 14 amino acids. Trimming removed 5 bases from V and 4 bases from J, with 12 bases in between. CDR1 LNHDA and CDR2 SQIVND come from the germline V gene (reference sequence).

V and J are TRBV25-1 and TRBJ2-2, with 11 positions matching TRBD1. Unmatched junction bases numbered 8, after V lost 1 base and J lost 7 bases. CDR3 length equals 17 residues. The germline V gene encodes CDR1 MGHDK and CDR2 SYGVNS. As DNA, the CDR3 is TGTGCCAGCAGTGAATCCCTGGGACAGGGGGTAAACGGGGAGCTGTTTTTT. As protein: CASSESLGQGVNGELFF.

The chain has TRBV12-2 and TRBJ2-7. TRBV12-2 is flagged as a pseudogene. CDR3 size: 16 residues. The CDR3 sequence is CASLTPSGSINYEQYV. The DNA of the CDR3 is TGTGCAAGTCTCACCCCCTCCGGCTCTATTAATTACGAGCAGTACGTC.

This clone has more than one count but fewer than ten. The chain couples TRBV24-1 to TRBJ2-7; no clear D gene. Germline V CDR1 and CDR2: KGHDR, SFDVKD. The CDR3 consists of 11 residues. The ends were cut back, 3 bases at V and 4 bases at J, with 3 bases in the middle. Here the CDR3 reads CATSDGYEQYV. The CDR3 DNA is TGTGCCACCAGTGATGGGTACGAGCAGTACGTC.

This clone was seen a single time. The V call is TRBV5-1, the J call TRBJ2-1; a possible D gene is TRBD1 (6 bases). CDR1 and CDR2 (germline): SGHRS, YFSETQ. V was pared by 2 bases and J by 4 bases, with 7 bases between. The CDR3 spans 13 residues. The CDR3 bases are TGCGCCAGCAGCTTAGGGGGTTACAATGAGCAGTTCTTC. Protein product: CASSLGGYNEQFF.

The rearrangement uses TRBV3-1 (or the pseudogene TRBV3-2) and TRBJ2-1; 13 bases are shared with TRBD2. Germline assignment: CDR1 LGHDT and CDR2 YNNKEL (reference sequence). This CDR3 contains 17 residues. J gave up 7 bases and V 0 bases, and 6 bases lay outside the gene matches. The CDR3 loop is CASSQDRWTSGGNEQFF. In DNA, the CDR3 is TGTGCCAGCAGCCAAGATCGGTGGACTAGCGGGGGAAATGAGCAGTTCTTC.

In this sample, this clone turned up a few times. The chain couples TRBV19 to TRBJ2-2; unclear D gene. Germline assignment: CDR1 LNHDA and CDR2 SQIVND (reference sequence). V was cut by 6 bases and J by 6 bases, with 11 bases left in between. CDR3 length: 13 residues. The DNA for the CDR3 is TGTGCCAGTAGACGAGGACGTTCCGGGGAGCTGTTTTTT. Its protein is CASRRGRSGELFF.

This rearrangement joins TRBV4-3 to TRBJ1-1, with 7 bases lining up with TRBD1. The trim removed 0 bases at V and 5 bases at J, leaving 3 bases unmatched. CDR1 is LGHNA, CDR2 YSLEER, per germline. CDR3 length: 14 amino acids. CDR3: CASSQDKGATEAFF. Here the CDR3 DNA reads TGCGCCAGCAGCCAAGATAAGGGGGCGACTGAAGCTTTCTTT.

The chain is built from TRBV7-9 and TRBJ1-3; D gene uncertain. This CDR3 has 14 residues. V shed 6 bases and J shed 2 bases, with 11 bases lying between them. Germline CDR1 and CDR2: SEHNR and FQNEAQ (reference sequence). CDR3 sequence: CASRRGETGNTIYF. CDR3 bases: TGTGCCAGCAGGCGCGGGGAGACTGGAAACACCATATATTTT. Together with reference TRBV7-9 and TRBJ1-3, the CDR3 gives the full variable domain: DTGVSQNPRHKITKRGQNVTFRCDPISEHNRLYWYRQTLGQGPEFLTYFQNEAQLEKSRLLSDRFSAERPKGSFSTLEIQRTEQGDSAMYLCASRRGETGNTIYFGEGSWLTVV.

The genes are TRBV7-9 and TRBJ2-1; D unresolved. Trimming removed 1 base at V and 6 bases at J, with 4 bases between. This CDR3 is 12 amino acids long. Germline CDR1 reads SEHNR; CDR2 reads FQNEAQ (reference sequence). DNA of the CDR3: TGTGCCAGCAGCTTAGGGGCCAATGAGCAGTTCTTC. Translating it yields CASSLGANEQFF.

The chain carries TRBV4-1 and TRBJ2-5; 12 bases line up with TRBD2. The CDR3 has 17 amino acids. The V and J ends lost 2 bases and 5 bases, in that order; junction bases with no gene match: 9. Germline V gene sequence: CDR1 MGHRA, CDR2 YSYEKL. The CDR3, as DNA: TGCGCCAGCAGCCAACTTCTAGCGGGGGGGCCAGGGGAGACCCAGTACTTC. As protein: CASSQLLAGGPGETQYF.

The V and J genes are TRBV10-3 and TRBJ2-1; D possibly matches TRBD1 or TRBD2 (6 bases each). In germline, CDR1 is ENHRY, CDR2 SYGVKD. There are 13 residues in the CDR3. V lost 8 bases and J 10 bases, leaving 18 bases between the germline ends. The CDR3 spells CAIGGRTIKEQFF. The CDR3 bases are TGTGCCATCGGGGGGCGCACTATCAAGGAGCAGTTCTTC.

The gene calls are TRBV9 and TRBJ1-2; D gene uncertain. Trimming shortened V by 0 bases and J by 6 bases, and 15 bases separated the two germline ends. Germline CDR1 and CDR2: SGDLS and YYNGEE. The CDR3 is made up of 15 amino acids. The CDR3 DNA reads TGTGCCAGCAGCGTAGGTGGAGGGCGCTGGAATGGCTACACCTTC. It translates to CASSVGGGRWNGYTF.

For this clone: The sample has other DNA sequences that encode this CDR3 too. This rearrangement joins TRBV5-4 to TRBJ1-6; D unresolved. V was shortened by 4 bases and J by 3 bases, with 5 bases between the two germline ends. This CDR3 has 13 amino acids. Germline CDR1 is SGHNT and CDR2 is YYREEE (reference sequence). CDR3 region: CASSLDYNSPLHF. CDR3 DNA sequence: TGTGCCAGCAGCCTGGACTATAATTCACCCCTCCACTTT.

This chain links TRBV11-3 with TRBJ2-3; D assignment may be TRBD1 or TRBD2 (5 bases each). V lost 5 bases to trimming and J lost 9 bases, with 21 bases between them. Looked up from germline, CDR1 is SGHNT and CDR2 is YENEEA. The CDR3 has 15 residues. The CDR3 region is CASSPSGTSDRTQYF. The CDR3 coding sequence is TGTGCCAGCAGCCCCAGTGGGACGTCCGATCGAACGCAGTATTTT.

The chain links TRBV6-5 to TRBJ2-7; 8 bases line up with TRBD1. In germline, CDR1 is MNHEY, CDR2 SVGAGI. The CDR3 is made up of 14 amino acids. V dropped 7 bases and J dropped 3; count of bases not matched to a gene: 8. CDR3 residues: CASTTRDRSYEQYF. The CDR3 DNA follows: TGTGCCAGCACTACCAGGGACAGGAGCTACGAGCAGTACTTC.

This clone was seen only once. This chain connects TRBV27 to TRBJ1-6; 10 bases line up with TRBD1. Germline-derived CDR1 and CDR2 are MNHEY and SMNVEV (reference sequence). The CDR3 covers 14 residues. V trimming: 6 bases; J trimming: 9 bases; junction bases outside the gene matches: 5. The CDR3, as DNA: TGTGCCAGCAGAGTTGGACAGGGGGGTTCACCCCTCCACTTT. Amino acids: CASRVGQGGSPLHF.

The chain uses TRBV12-1 and TRBJ1-2; TRBD1 reflects the table's D call only, with no check against the DNA. TRBV12-1 is shown as a pseudogene. This CDR3 spans 15 amino acids. Written as DNA, the CDR3 is TGTGCCAGCAGCGCCTTTAGGGGCCTTTCCTATGGCTACACCTTC. It specifies CASSAFRGLSYGYTF.

This chain's CDR3 is CSASSASGIYEQFF. The CDR3 DNA is TGCAGTGCTAGTTCGGCTAGCGGGATCTATGAGCAGTTCTTC. The chain employs TRBV20-1 and TRBJ2-1, with 9 bases identical to TRBD2. V was clipped by 3 bases and J by 8 bases; unmatched bases: 8. Germline V gene data show CDR1 as DFQATT and CDR2 as SNEGSKA (reference sequence). The CDR3 is 14 residues long.